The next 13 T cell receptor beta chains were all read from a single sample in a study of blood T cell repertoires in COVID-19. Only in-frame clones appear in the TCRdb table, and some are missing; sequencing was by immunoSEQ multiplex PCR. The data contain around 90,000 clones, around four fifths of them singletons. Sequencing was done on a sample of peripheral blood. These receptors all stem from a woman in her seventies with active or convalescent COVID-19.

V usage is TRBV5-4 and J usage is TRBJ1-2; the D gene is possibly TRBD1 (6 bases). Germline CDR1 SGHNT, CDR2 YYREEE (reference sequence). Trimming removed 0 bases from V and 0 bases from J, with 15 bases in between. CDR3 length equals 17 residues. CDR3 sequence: CASSLGSGVRTNYGYTF. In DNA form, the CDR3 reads TGTGCCAGCAGCTTGGGGTCAGGGGTAAGGACTAACTATGGCTACACCTTC. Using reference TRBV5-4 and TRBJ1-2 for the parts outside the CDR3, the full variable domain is ETGVTQSPTHLIKTRGQQVTLRCSSQSGHNTVSWYQQALGQGPQFIFQYYREEENGRGNFPPRFSGLQFPNYSSELNVNALELDDSALYLCASSLGSGVRTNYGYTFGSGTRLTVV.

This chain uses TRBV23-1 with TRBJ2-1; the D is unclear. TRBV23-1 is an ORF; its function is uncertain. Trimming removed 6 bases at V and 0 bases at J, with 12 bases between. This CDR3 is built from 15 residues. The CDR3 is CASRTDGSSYNEQFF. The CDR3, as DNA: TGCGCCAGCAGAACAGACGGCAGCTCCTACAATGAGCAGTTCTTC.

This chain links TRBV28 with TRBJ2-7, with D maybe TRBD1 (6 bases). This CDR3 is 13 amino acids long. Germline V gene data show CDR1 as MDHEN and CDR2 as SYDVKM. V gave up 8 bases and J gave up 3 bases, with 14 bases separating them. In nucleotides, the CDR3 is TGTGCCAGCGGACCGGACAGCCGCTACGAGCAGTACTTC. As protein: CASGPDSRYEQYF.

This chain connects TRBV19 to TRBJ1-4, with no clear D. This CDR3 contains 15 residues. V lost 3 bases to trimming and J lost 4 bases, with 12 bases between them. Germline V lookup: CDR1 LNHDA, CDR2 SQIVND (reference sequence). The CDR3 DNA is TGTGCCAGTAGTATTGGGCAAGGAGGTAATGAAAAACTGTTTTTT. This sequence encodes CASSIGQGGNEKLFF.

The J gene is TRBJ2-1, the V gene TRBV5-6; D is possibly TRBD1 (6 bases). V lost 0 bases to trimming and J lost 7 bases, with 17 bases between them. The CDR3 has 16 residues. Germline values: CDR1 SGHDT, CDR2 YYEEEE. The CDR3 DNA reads TGTGCCAGCAGCTTGGCCCGGGGCAGGGGCGGGAATGAGCAGTTCTTC. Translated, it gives CASSLARGRGGNEQFF. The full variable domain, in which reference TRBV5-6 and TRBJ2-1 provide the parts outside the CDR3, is DAGVTQSPTHLIKTRGQQVTLRCSPKSGHDTVSWYQQALGQGPQFIFQYYEEEERQRGNFPDRFSGHQFPNYSSELNVNALLLGDSALYLCASSLARGRGGNEQFFGPGTRLTVL.

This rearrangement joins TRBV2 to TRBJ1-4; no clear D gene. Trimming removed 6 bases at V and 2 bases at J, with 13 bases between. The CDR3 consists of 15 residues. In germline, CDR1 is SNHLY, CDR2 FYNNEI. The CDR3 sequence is CASRRGRATNEKLFF. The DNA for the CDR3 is TGTGCCAGCAGGCGAGGGAGGGCTACTAATGAAAAACTGTTTTTT.

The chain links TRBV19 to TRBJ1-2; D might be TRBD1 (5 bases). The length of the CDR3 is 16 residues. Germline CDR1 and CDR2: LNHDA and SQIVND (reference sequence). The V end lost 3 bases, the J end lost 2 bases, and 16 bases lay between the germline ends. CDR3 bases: TGTGCCAGTAGTATCAGAGGCAGGGAGGGGAACTATGGCTACACCTTC. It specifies CASSIRGREGNYGYTF.

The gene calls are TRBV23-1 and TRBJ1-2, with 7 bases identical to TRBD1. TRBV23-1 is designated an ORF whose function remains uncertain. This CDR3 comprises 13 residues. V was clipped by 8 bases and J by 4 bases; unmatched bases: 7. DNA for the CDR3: TGCGCCAGCCTTTACAGGGGAGTCTATGGCTACACCTTC. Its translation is CASLYRGVYGYTF.

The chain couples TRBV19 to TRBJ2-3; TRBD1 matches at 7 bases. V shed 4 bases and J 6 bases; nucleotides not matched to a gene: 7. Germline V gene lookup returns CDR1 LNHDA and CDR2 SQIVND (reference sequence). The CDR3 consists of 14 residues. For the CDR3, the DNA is TGTGCCAGTAGTACCTCCGTCAGGGGGGATACGCAGTATTTT. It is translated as CASSTSVRGDTQYF.

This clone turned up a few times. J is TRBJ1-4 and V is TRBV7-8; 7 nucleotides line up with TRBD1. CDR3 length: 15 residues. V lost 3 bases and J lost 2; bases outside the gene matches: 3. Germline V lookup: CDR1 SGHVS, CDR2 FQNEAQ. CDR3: CASSLETGTNEKLFF. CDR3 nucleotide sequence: TGTGCCAGCAGCTTGGAGACAGGGACTAATGAAAAACTGTTTTTT.

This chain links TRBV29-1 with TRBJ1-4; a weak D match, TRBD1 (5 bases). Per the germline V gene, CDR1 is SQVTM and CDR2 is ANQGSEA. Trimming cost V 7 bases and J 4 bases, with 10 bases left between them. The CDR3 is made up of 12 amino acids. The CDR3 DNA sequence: TGCAGCGCGACAGCACATAATGAAAAACTGTTTTTT. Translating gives CSATAHNEKLFF.

The chain's CDR3 is CASSGGGGAAETQYF. CDR3 in DNA: TGCGCCAGCAGCGGGGGAGGAGGGGCGGCAGAGACCCAGTACTTC. The chain has TRBV5-1 and TRBJ2-5; D is possibly TRBD2 (6 bases). Germline CDR1 is SGHRS and CDR2 is YFSETQ. The CDR3 is 15 residues long. V was clipped by 4 bases and J by 4 bases, with 17 bases between them.

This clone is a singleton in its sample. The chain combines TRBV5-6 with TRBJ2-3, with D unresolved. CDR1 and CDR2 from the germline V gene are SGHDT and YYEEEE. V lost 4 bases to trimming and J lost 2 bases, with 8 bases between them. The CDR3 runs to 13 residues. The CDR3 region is CASSPSLTDTQYF. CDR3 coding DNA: TGTGCCAGCAGCCCTTCTCTCACAGATACGCAGTATTTT.